These 12 T cell receptor beta chains came from one sample sequenced in a study of human T cells and chemical hapten exposure. The sample's time point: patch test 1, 2 weeks after DPC sensitization. Treatment denoted: therapeutic diphenylcyclopropenone sensitization with weekly scalp DPC. MiXCR, applied by TCRdb to the RACE reads, yields one record per CDR3 protein. This table holds about 360,000 distinct CDR3 sequences, under 8% found once. The sequencing here drew on whole blood, taken in connection with sensitization to the hapten diphenylcyclopropenone (DPC). The receptors were gathered from a woman under 30 with alopecia areata. Some clones in this sample may be carry-over from other donors' samples.

This clonotype was picked up many times. The CDR3 is CASSLVGPSYNEQFF. The CDR3 coding sequence is TGTGCCAGCAGCTTAGTGGGGCCCTCCTACAATGAGCAGTTCTTC. The chain is built from TRBV7-2 and TRBJ2-1, with D perhaps matching TRBD1 (5 bases). Germline V gene data show CDR1 as SGHTA and CDR2 as FQGNSA. There are 15 residues in the CDR3. Trimming pared 1 base from V and 0 bases from J, leaving 7 bases between. Based on the CDR3 plus reference TRBV7-2 and TRBJ2-1, the full variable domain is GAGVSQSPSNKVTEKGKDVELRCDPISGHTALYWYRQSLGQGLEFLIYFQGNSAPDKSGLPSDRFSAERTGGSVSTLTIQRTQQEDSAVYLCASSLVGPSYNEQFFGPGTRLTVL.

This clonotype was observed at least ten times. The V and J genes are TRBV2 and TRBJ2-5; 10 positions match TRBD2. Trimming removed 5 bases from V and 5 bases from J; junction bases left unmatched: 8. Germline CDR1 reads SNHLY; CDR2 reads FYNNEI. The CDR3 has 15 amino acids. This chain's CDR3 is CASSNSGGPLETQYF. The CDR3 region has the DNA TGTGCCAGCAGTAATAGCGGGGGGCCGTTGGAGACCCAGTACTTC.

This clonotype was recorded at least ten times. The genes are TRBV29-1 and TRBJ1-1, with no clear D. V lost 2 bases, J lost 6 bases, and 4 bases lay in between. Germline V gene sequence: CDR1 SQVTM, CDR2 ANQGSEA. The CDR3 is 10 amino acids. The CDR3 sequence is CSVEMAEAFF. CDR3 DNA: TGCAGCGTTGAAATGGCTGAAGCTTTCTTT.

This clonotype has at least ten counts. The rearrangement uses TRBV14 and TRBJ1-5; unclear D gene. The CDR3 covers 15 residues. Per germline, CDR1 SGHDN and CDR2 FVKESK. V dropped 0 bases and J dropped 5 bases, with 11 bases sitting between them. In nucleotides, the CDR3 is TGTGCCAGCAGCCAAGAGAGGGTTGGAGATCAGCCCCAGCATTTT. The encoded protein is CASSQERVGDQPQHF.

At least ten counts were recorded for this clonotype. The chain joins TRBV27 to TRBJ1-6, with 7 bases identical to TRBD1. V lost 5 bases to trimming and J lost 8 bases; unmatched junction nucleotides: 6. Germline CDR1 MNHEY, CDR2 SMNVEV (reference sequence). The CDR3 is 14 residues long. In DNA, the CDR3 is TGTGCCAGCAGTCCGGGACAGCAGGATTCACCCCTCCACTTT. Translation gives CASSPGQQDSPLHF.

This clonotype has only one observation. The rearrangement uses TRBV10-3 and TRBJ2-7; D is possibly TRBD2 (6 bases). In germline, CDR1 is ENHRY, CDR2 SYGVKD. Trimming cost V 3 bases and J 5 bases, with 14 bases left between them. The CDR3 loop spans 14 amino acids. CDR3 sequence reads: CAISESLEGNEQYF. The CDR3 DNA reads as TGTGCCATCAGTGAATCATTGGAGGGGAACGAGCAGTACTTC.

The CDR3 sequence is CASSFTGTALYGYTF. The CDR3 coding sequence is TGTGCCAGCAGCTTTACCGGGACAGCGCTATATGGCTACACCTTC. The chain couples TRBV5-8 to TRBJ1-2; 7 nucleotides agree with TRBD1. Germline CDR1 and CDR2: SGHTS and YDEGEE. The V and J ends lost 2 bases and 5 bases, in that order; junction bases with no gene match: 9. CDR3 length equals 15 residues.

The chain is built from TRBV19 and TRBJ2-2; TRBD2 aligns across 7 bases. The germline CDR1 and CDR2 sequences are LNHDA and SQIVND (reference sequence). After removal of 8 bases from V and 3 bases from J, the junction contained 6 bases not matched to a gene. This CDR3 has 14 residues. This CDR3 is CASDSGRDTGELFF. The DNA of the CDR3 is TGTGCCAGTGATAGCGGGCGTGACACCGGGGAGCTGTTTTTT.

This chain links TRBV10-3 with TRBJ1-1; D remains ambiguous. The V and J ends lost 4 bases and 1 base respectively, with 10 bases between them. CDR3 length: 14 amino acids. Germline CDR1 ENHRY, CDR2 SYGVKD. The CDR3 sequence is CAISGPQENTEAFF. In DNA, the CDR3 is TGTGCCATCAGTGGCCCGCAAGAGAACACTGAAGCTTTCTTT.

The rearrangement joins TRBV5-4 to TRBJ2-5, with a tentative D call TRBD2 (6 bases). CDR1 is SGHNT and CDR2 is YYREEE in the germline V gene (reference sequence). This CDR3 contains 16 residues. V was pared by 4 bases and J by 7 bases, with 23 bases between. The CDR3 is CASSPFGLGGEGTQYF. The CDR3 DNA reads as TGTGCCAGCAGCCCTTTCGGGCTGGGGGGAGAGGGGACCCAGTACTTC.

This clonotype was detected only a few times. The genes are TRBV19 and TRBJ1-4; D call uncertain. The CDR3 extends over 15 amino acids. Trimming left V 4 bases short and J 6 bases short, with 15 bases between. Germline V gene data show CDR1 as LNHDA and CDR2 as SQIVND (reference sequence). CDR3 bases: TGTGCCAGTAGTAGGAGGGTCCAGTCGGATGAAAAACTGTTTTTT. The encoded protein is CASSRRVQSDEKLFF.

This clonotype occurred a few times. The J gene is TRBJ2-5, the V gene TRBV7-2; no clear D. V gave up 8 bases and J gave up 5 bases, with 9 bases separating them. The germline CDR1 and CDR2 sequences are SGHTA and FQGNSA. The CDR3 runs to 11 residues. The CDR3 region is CASGSWETQYF. In nucleotides, the CDR3 is TGTGCCAGCGGGTCGTGGGAGACCCAGTACTTC.